These 17 T cell receptor beta chains came from one sample sequenced in a study of blood T cell repertoires in COVID-19. TCRdb keeps only in-frame clones here, not all; method: immunoSEQ multiplex PCR. Here the sample spans 100,000 to 150,000 clones, 85% being singletons. Specimen: peripheral blood. The receptors were gathered from a woman over 75 with acute or convalescent COVID-19.

V gene TRBV28 combines with J gene TRBJ1-2; 9 nucleotides line up with TRBD1. Germline V CDR1 and CDR2: MDHEN, SYDVKM. With 2 bases clipped from V and 5 bases from J, the junction kept 0 bases outside the gene matches. This CDR3 is built from 13 residues. CDR3 DNA: TGTGCCAGCAGTTTAGACAGGGGGTATGGCTACACCTTC. It specifies CASSLDRGYGYTF.

The V call is TRBV11-1, the J call TRBJ2-1; D unresolved. Germline-derived CDR1 and CDR2 are SGHAT and FQDESV (reference sequence). The CDR3 has 13 residues. Trimming removed 5 bases at V and 2 bases at J, with 7 bases between. CDR3 sequence: CASSPVAYNEQFF. In nucleotides, the CDR3 is TGTGCCAGCAGCCCGGTAGCCTACAATGAGCAGTTCTTC.

V gene TRBV19 combines with J gene TRBJ1-5; 9 bases fit TRBD1. Germline-derived CDR1 and CDR2 are LNHDA and SQIVND (reference sequence). Germline trimming cut 3 bases from V and 7 bases from J; bases unmatched to any gene: 4. This CDR3 spans 14 amino acids. Written as DNA, the CDR3 is TGTGCCAGTAGTATGACAGGGGGTCCCCAGCCCCAGCATTTT. This sequence encodes CASSMTGGPQPQHF. Supplemented by reference TRBV19 and TRBJ1-5, the full variable domain reads DGGITQSPKYLFRKEGQNVTLSCEQNLNHDAMYWYRQDPGQGLRLIYYSQIVNDFQKGDIAEGYSVSREKKESFPLTVTSAQKNPTAFYLCASSMTGGPQPQHFGDGTRLSIL.

This chain uses TRBV29-1 with TRBJ1-4; TRBD1 matches 7 bases. The CDR3 covers 13 residues. Germline lookup yields CDR1 SQVTM and CDR2 ANQGSEA. V lost 4 bases, J lost 4 bases, and 3 bases stayed unmatched. CDR3 amino acids: CSVGQGNNEKLFF. DNA of the CDR3: TGCAGCGTTGGACAGGGCAATAATGAAAAACTGTTTTTT.

The gene calls are TRBV5-1 and TRBJ2-2; 7 nucleotides align to TRBD1. This CDR3 has 16 amino acids. Germline loops: CDR1 SGHRS, CDR2 YFSETQ. J lost 1 base, V lost 1 base, and 4 bases had no gene match. The CDR3 sequence: CASSLFGTVNTGELFF. DNA for the CDR3: TGCGCCAGCAGCTTGTTTGGGACAGTGAACACCGGGGAGCTGTTTTTT.

This sequence joins TRBV19 and TRBJ2-3; 7 positions match TRBD1. CDR1 and CDR2 (germline): LNHDA, SQIVND (reference sequence). The CDR3 covers 15 residues. The V and J ends lost 0 bases and 5 bases, in that order; junction bases with no gene match: 5. CDR3 in amino acids: CASSIDPRGRDTQYF. The CDR3 DNA reads TGTGCCAGTAGTATAGATCCGAGGGGGCGAGATACGCAGTATTTT.

The chain employs TRBV19 and TRBJ2-1; a weak D match, TRBD2 (5 bases). Germline V lookup: CDR1 LNHDA, CDR2 SQIVND (reference sequence). Trimming stripped 7 bases from V and 5 bases from J, with 15 bases between. This CDR3 is built from 14 residues. CDR3 sequence reads: CASKRGTANNEQFF. CDR3 in DNA: TGTGCCAGTAAACGGGGAACAGCTAACAATGAGCAGTTCTTC. The entire variable domain, with the rest obtained from reference TRBV19 and TRBJ2-1, is as follows: DGGITQSPKYLFRKEGQNVTLSCEQNLNHDAMYWYRQDPGQGLRLIYYSQIVNDFQKGDIAEGYSVSREKKESFPLTVTSAQKNPTAFYLCASKRGTANNEQFFGPGTRLTVL.

The rearrangement links TRBV7-2 to TRBJ2-1; D might be TRBD2 (5 bases). The V gene's germline CDR1 is SGHTA and CDR2 FQGNSA. Trimming cost V 1 base and J 7 bases, with 14 bases left between them. CDR3 length: 15 amino acids. The CDR3, as DNA: TGTGCCAGCAGCTTAGAGGGCGGGTCAGTTAATGAGCAGTTCTTC. Translation: CASSLEGGSVNEQFF.

The rearrangement uses TRBV19 and TRBJ1-3; 7 bases map to TRBD1. Germline CDR1 and CDR2: LNHDA and SQIVND (reference sequence). The V gene end was trimmed by 10 bases and the J gene end by 0 bases; junction bases not matched to a gene: 6. The CDR3 length is 14 residues. The CDR3 spells CATHSGGSGNTIYF. Written as DNA, the CDR3 is TGTGCCACCCATTCAGGGGGCTCTGGAAACACCATATATTTT.

This clone was observed a single time. The chain recombines TRBV19 with TRBJ1-1, with 7 bases lining up with TRBD1. The CDR3 is made up of 13 amino acids. CDR1 is LNHDA, CDR2 SQIVND, per germline (reference sequence). Trimming removed 7 bases from V and 8 bases from J; junction bases left unmatched: 10. CDR3 in amino acids: CASTHLRTGEAFF. In nucleotides, the CDR3 is TGTGCCAGTACCCATCTTCGGACAGGCGAAGCTTTCTTT.

This chain uses TRBV14 with TRBJ1-3, with D hard to call. CDR1 SGHDN and CDR2 FVKESK come from the germline V gene. The CDR3 contains 12 residues. Trimming pared 7 bases from V and 3 bases from J, leaving 7 bases between. CDR3 loop: CASNNRGNTIYF. CDR3 sequence (DNA): TGTGCCAGCAATAATCGTGGAAACACCATATATTTT.

CDR3 protein: CASRTGVGKAFF. In DNA form, the CDR3 reads TGTGCCAGCAGGACGGGGGTGGGTAAAGCTTTCTTT. The rearrangement joins TRBV28 to TRBJ1-1; maybe TRBD1 (5 bases). The CDR3 totals 12 residues. With 6 bases removed from V and 9 bases from J, the gap between germline ends came to 14 bases. Germline loops: CDR1 MDHEN, CDR2 SYDVKM.

Notes on this clone: Other DNA sequences in the sample encode the same CDR3. CDR3 sequence reads: CASSRDRGTDTQYF. In nucleotides, the CDR3 is TGTGCCAGCAGCCGGGACAGGGGTACAGATACGCAGTATTTT. The chain is built from TRBV2 and TRBJ2-3, with TRBD1 identical over 10 bases. After removal of 6 bases from V and 3 bases from J, the junction contained 3 bases not matched to a gene. CDR1 is SNHLY and CDR2 is FYNNEI in the germline V gene. The CDR3 loop spans 14 amino acids.

CDR3 DNA: TGTGCCAGCAGTTACTTTAGCGGGTCCCAAGAGACCCAGTACTTC. The encoded protein is CASSYFSGSQETQYF. V and J are TRBV6-2 or TRBV6-3 and TRBJ2-5, with 7 bases fitting TRBD2. The germline V gene encodes CDR1 MNHEY and CDR2 SVGEGT. V lost 1 base, J lost 1 base, and 3 bases stayed unmatched. This CDR3 region has 15 residues.

This chain joins TRBV9 and TRBJ1-1; D possibly corresponds to TRBD1 (6 bases). The CDR3 has 16 residues. The V end lost 0 bases, the J end lost 1 base, and 13 bases lay between the germline ends. The germline V gene encodes CDR1 SGDLS and CDR2 YYNGEE. The CDR3 DNA reads as TGTGCCAGCAGCGTAGATAAGGGACATTCGAACACTGAAGCTTTCTTT. Residues: CASSVDKGHSNTEAFF.

The chain combines TRBV10-2 with TRBJ2-5, with 8 positions matching TRBD2. The germline CDR1 and CDR2 sequences are WSHSY and SAAADI. The CDR3 loop spans 18 amino acids. Germline trimming cut 0 bases from V and 7 bases from J; bases unmatched to any gene: 16. The CDR3 protein is CASSESIRGGSVRGTQYF. Here the CDR3 DNA reads TGCGCCAGCAGTGAGTCGATTCGGGGGGGCTCAGTTCGTGGGACCCAGTACTTC.

The chain combines TRBV7-4 with TRBJ1-3; D ambiguous. Trimming took off 2 bases at V and 3 bases at J, with 5 bases between the two ends. This CDR3 region has 13 residues. Per germline, CDR1 SGHVT and CDR2 SQSDAQ. In nucleotides, the CDR3 is TGTGCCAGCAGCTTATACAGTGGAAACACCATATATTTT. This codes for CASSLYSGNTIYF.